The rows below give T cell receptor beta chains drawn from one sample of a study of blood T cell repertoires in COVID-19. Measured with immunoSEQ multiplex PCR; TCRdb has only the in-frame clones, and not every one. The sample yields roughly 220,000 clones, over 80% seen once. What was sequenced was PBMCs or T cells enriched from blood (not recorded which). The receptors shown here come from a woman aged 40 to 50 who had recovered from COVID-19. The CDR3 runs from the conserved cysteine through the conserved F or W. Fields, in order: clone size, V gene, J gene, D gene, CDR3 DNA, CDR3 protein. A D gene is named only where the DNA matches it firmly. Only part of the rows carry a size: once, few, many, or a class if the clone is expanded.

abundance: .
v_gene: TRBV10-3
j_gene: TRBJ2-2
d_gene: .
CDR3nt: TGTGCCATCAGTGAGCGGGATCTCAAGGCCGGGGAGCTGTTTTTT
CDR3aa: CAISERDLKAGELFF

abundance: .
v_gene: TRBV11-2
j_gene: TRBJ2-5
d_gene: .
CDR3nt: TGTGCCAGCAGACACGCGAGCGGGGAGACCCAGTACTTC
CDR3aa: CASRHASGETQYF

abundance: .
v_gene: TRBV4-1
j_gene: TRBJ2-1
d_gene: .
CDR3nt: TGCGCCAGCAGCCAAGCGCGGAGTTGGTCCTACAATGAGCAGTTCTTC
CDR3aa: CASSQARSWSYNEQFF

abundance: .
v_gene: TRBV6-2/TRBV6-3
j_gene: TRBJ2-1
d_gene: TRBD2
CDR3nt: TGTGCCAGCAGTTACGATCGCGGGACTAGGTTACATGAGCAGTTCTTC
CDR3aa: CASSYDRGTRLHEQFF

abundance: .
v_gene: TRBV20-1
j_gene: TRBJ2-1
d_gene: TRBD2
CDR3nt: TGCAGTGCTAGTACTAGCGCTGCCAATGAGCAGTTCTTC
CDR3aa: CSASTSAANEQFF

abundance: .
v_gene: TRBV11-3
j_gene: TRBJ2-1
d_gene: TRBD1
CDR3nt: TGTGCCAGCAGCTTAGATGGGGCGAGGGGGCGGTACAATGAGCAGTTCTTC
CDR3aa: CASSLDGARGRYNEQFF

abundance: .
v_gene: TRBV27
j_gene: TRBJ2-1
d_gene: TRBD2
CDR3nt: TGTGCCAGCAGTCGACTAGCGGGGGCTTACAATGAGCAGTTCTTC
CDR3aa: CASSRLAGAYNEQFF

abundance: .
v_gene: TRBV7-9
j_gene: TRBJ1-6
d_gene: .
CDR3nt: TGTGCCAGCAGCTTAGGTGCCAGGGATAATTCACCCCTCCACTTT
CDR3aa: CASSLGARDNSPLHF

abundance: .
v_gene: TRBV12-3/TRBV12-4
j_gene: TRBJ1-2
d_gene: .
CDR3nt: TGTGCCAGCAGCAAAGCAGGGGTGAATGGCTACACCTTC
CDR3aa: CASSKAGVNGYTF

abundance: .
v_gene: TRBV18
j_gene: TRBJ1-5
d_gene: .
CDR3nt: TGTGCCAGCTCACCGGGGACACAGAGCAATCAGCCCCAGCATTTT
CDR3aa: CASSPGTQSNQPQHF

abundance: once
v_gene: TRBV14
j_gene: TRBJ2-1
d_gene: .
CDR3nt: TGTGCCAGCAGCCAAGTGCGGGGTTGGTACAATGAGCAGTTCTTC
CDR3aa: CASSQVRGWYNEQFF

abundance: .
v_gene: TRBV11-3
j_gene: TRBJ2-7
d_gene: TRBD2
CDR3nt: TGTGCCAGCAGCGCCAGCGGGAGCTACGAGCAGTACTTC
CDR3aa: CASSASGSYEQYF

abundance: .
v_gene: TRBV9
j_gene: TRBJ1-1
d_gene: .
CDR3nt: TGTGCCAGCAGCGCCGGGTCCTCCTTTGAAGCTTTCTTT
CDR3aa: CASSAGSSFEAFF

abundance: .
v_gene: TRBV28
j_gene: TRBJ2-6
d_gene: TRBD1
CDR3nt: TGTGCCAGCAGCCCCACAGGGGTTGGGGCCAACGTCCTGACTTTC
CDR3aa: CASSPTGVGANVLTF

abundance: .
v_gene: TRBV7-2
j_gene: TRBJ2-2
d_gene: .
CDR3nt: TGTGCCAGCAGCTTAGGGCGGCCCGGGGAGCTGTTTTTT
CDR3aa: CASSLGRPGELFF

abundance: .
v_gene: TRBV19
j_gene: TRBJ1-6
d_gene: TRBD1
CDR3nt: TGTGCCAGTAAACCGGGACAGGGGATAACTGCCTATAATTCACCCCTCCACTTT
CDR3aa: CASKPGQGITAYNSPLHF

abundance: .
v_gene: TRBV30
j_gene: TRBJ1-1
d_gene: TRBD1
CDR3nt: TGTGCCTGGAGGTTACAGGGGAGCACTGAAGCTTTCTTT
CDR3aa: CAWRLQGSTEAFF

abundance: .
v_gene: TRBV6-2/TRBV6-3
j_gene: TRBJ1-2
d_gene: .
CDR3nt: TGTGCCAGCAGTTACGGGAGCCTTAACTATGGCTACACCTTC
CDR3aa: CASSYGSLNYGYTF

abundance: few
v_gene: TRBV5-1
j_gene: TRBJ2-7
d_gene: .
CDR3nt: TGCGCCAGCAGCTTGACTAGCTCCTACGAGCAGTACTTC
CDR3aa: CASSLTSSYEQYF

abundance: .
v_gene: TRBV15
j_gene: TRBJ1-6
d_gene: .
CDR3nt: TGTGCCACCAGCAGAGATTACAGGACCCTCCACTTT
CDR3aa: CATSRDYRTLHF

abundance: .
v_gene: TRBV11-3
j_gene: TRBJ2-1
d_gene: .
CDR3nt: TGTGCCAGCAGCATAGGGGGGGATGGTGAGCAGTTCTTC
CDR3aa: CASSIGGDGEQFF

abundance: .
v_gene: TRBV19
j_gene: TRBJ1-1
d_gene: .
CDR3nt: TGTGCCAGTAGCCCGGGACACGGGAACACTGAAGCTTTCTTT
CDR3aa: CASSPGHGNTEAFF

abundance: .
v_gene: TRBV12-5
j_gene: TRBJ2-1
d_gene: .
CDR3nt: TGTGCTAGTGTGCCCGGGACTTCCTACAATGAGCAGTTCTTC
CDR3aa: CASVPGTSYNEQFF

abundance: .
v_gene: TRBV6-5
j_gene: TRBJ2-3
d_gene: .
CDR3nt: TGTGCCAGCTGTCGGCAGGGGATAGATACGCAGTATTTT
CDR3aa: CASCRQGIDTQYF

abundance: .
v_gene: TRBV25-1
j_gene: TRBJ2-7
d_gene: TRBD2
CDR3nt: TGTGCCAGCGAAAGCGGGAGAGCCCCCTACGAGCAGTACTTC
CDR3aa: CASESGRAPYEQYF

abundance: .
v_gene: TRBV3-1/TRBV3-2
j_gene: TRBJ2-7
d_gene: TRBD1
CDR3nt: TGTGCCAGCAGCCAAGAACAGGGGTTCTACGAGCAGTACTTC
CDR3aa: CASSQEQGFYEQYF

abundance: .
v_gene: TRBV27
j_gene: TRBJ2-2
d_gene: TRBD2
CDR3nt: TGTGCCAGCAGTACCCAACCCGGGGGGATGGTGGGAAACACCGGGGAGCTGTTTTTT
CDR3aa: CASSTQPGGMVGNTGELFF

abundance: once
v_gene: TRBV29-1
j_gene: TRBJ2-3
d_gene: .
CDR3nt: TGCAGCGTTGAAAGGCAGACAAGCACAGATACGCAGTATTTT
CDR3aa: CSVERQTSTDTQYF

abundance: .
v_gene: TRBV19
j_gene: TRBJ1-2
d_gene: .
CDR3nt: TGTGCCAGTAGTATTCCAGGCTATGGCTACACCTTC
CDR3aa: CASSIPGYGYTF

abundance: few
v_gene: TRBV30
j_gene: TRBJ1-3
d_gene: .
CDR3nt: TGTGCCTGGAGTTTGGACAGAAGTGGAAACACCATATATTTT
CDR3aa: CAWSLDRSGNTIYF

abundance: .
v_gene: TRBV10-3
j_gene: TRBJ1-2
d_gene: .
CDR3nt: TGTGCCATCAGTGGGTCAGGGGCTCTTTATGGCTACACCTTC
CDR3aa: CAISGSGALYGYTF

abundance: .
v_gene: TRBV4-1
j_gene: TRBJ1-4
d_gene: TRBD1
CDR3nt: TGCGCCAGCCGCCGAACCTTAGGACAGGGGGCGCGGGAAAAACTGTTTTTT
CDR3aa: CASRRTLGQGAREKLFF

abundance: .
v_gene: TRBV7-2
j_gene: TRBJ1-2
d_gene: .
CDR3nt: TGTGCCAGCAGGGCCGAGGCGCCACTCTATGGCTACACCTTC
CDR3aa: CASRAEAPLYGYTF

abundance: .
v_gene: TRBV5-6
j_gene: TRBJ2-1
d_gene: TRBD2
CDR3nt: TGTGCCAGCAGCTTGGCCGGCGGCGGGAGTTATGAGCAGTTCTTC
CDR3aa: CASSLAGGGSYEQFF

abundance: .
v_gene: TRBV6-5
j_gene: TRBJ2-2
d_gene: TRBD1
CDR3nt: TGTGCCAGCAGGAGGACAGGGATGGAGCTGTTTTTT
CDR3aa: CASRRTGMELFF

abundance: once
v_gene: TRBV5-1
j_gene: TRBJ2-5
d_gene: TRBD2
CDR3nt: TGCGCCAGCAGCTGGCGACTAGCGGGGGACCAAGAGACCCAGTACTTC
CDR3aa: CASSWRLAGDQETQYF

abundance: .
v_gene: TRBV11-3
j_gene: TRBJ1-1
d_gene: .
CDR3nt: TGTGCCAGCAGCTTAGTGGCAGGGGCGACGAACACTGAAGCTTTCTTT
CDR3aa: CASSLVAGATNTEAFF

abundance: .
v_gene: TRBV11-2
j_gene: TRBJ1-1
d_gene: .
CDR3nt: TGTGCCAGCAGCTTAGGTAGAGGCACTGAAGCTTTCTTT
CDR3aa: CASSLGRGTEAFF

abundance: .
v_gene: TRBV6-5
j_gene: TRBJ2-2
d_gene: .
CDR3nt: TGTGCCAGCTCTAAAGCGGTTCACACCGGGGAGCTGTTTTTT
CDR3aa: CASSKAVHTGELFF

abundance: .
v_gene: TRBV5-4
j_gene: TRBJ2-7
d_gene: .
CDR3nt: TGTGCCAGCAGCTTGCTGCGGTCATACGAGCAGTACTTC
CDR3aa: CASSLLRSYEQYF

abundance: .
v_gene: TRBV27
j_gene: TRBJ2-7
d_gene: .
CDR3nt: TGTGCCAGCAGTTTTAGGACCCAACTCGACAGTACGTCGTACGAGCAGTACTTC
CDR3aa: CASSFRTQLDSTSYEQYF

abundance: .
v_gene: TRBV25-1
j_gene: TRBJ1-4
d_gene: .
CDR3nt: TGTGCCAGCAGTGACCCCCGGGGAGGTAATGAAAAACTGTTTTTT
CDR3aa: CASSDPRGGNEKLFF

abundance: once
v_gene: TRBV28
j_gene: TRBJ1-2
d_gene: .
CDR3nt: TGTGCCAGCAGTTTGGTGGTGGGTTCGGGTTTTGGCTACACCTTC
CDR3aa: CASSLVVGSGFGYTF

abundance: few
v_gene: TRBV7-3
j_gene: TRBJ2-3
d_gene: .
CDR3nt: TGTGCCAGCAGCCAAACCGGGGCGGGATCCACAGATACGCAGTATTTT
CDR3aa: CASSQTGAGSTDTQYF

abundance: .
v_gene: TRBV28
j_gene: TRBJ1-6
d_gene: TRBD1
CDR3nt: TGTGCCAGCAGTAACAAGACAGGGACGAACCTCCACTTT
CDR3aa: CASSNKTGTNLHF

abundance: .
v_gene: TRBV5-1
j_gene: TRBJ2-5
d_gene: .
CDR3nt: TGCGCCAGCAGAGGGGGTTGGGCGTCTGGAGAGACCCAGTACTTC
CDR3aa: CASRGGWASGETQYF

abundance: .
v_gene: TRBV7-2
j_gene: TRBJ2-2
d_gene: .
CDR3nt: TGTGCCAGCAGCTTCAGAGGTCACACCGGGGAGCTGTTTTTT
CDR3aa: CASSFRGHTGELFF

abundance: .
v_gene: TRBV28
j_gene: TRBJ2-2
d_gene: TRBD2
CDR3nt: TGTGCCAGCAGCCCACATAATACCGGACTAGCGAGTGGTACCGGGGAGCTGTTTTTT
CDR3aa: CASSPHNTGLASGTGELFF

abundance: .
v_gene: TRBV7-2
j_gene: TRBJ2-5
d_gene: .
CDR3nt: TGTGCCAGCAGCTTAAGGGGTATTGACGAGACCCAGTACTTC
CDR3aa: CASSLRGIDETQYF

abundance: .
v_gene: TRBV11-2
j_gene: TRBJ2-2
d_gene: TRBD2
CDR3nt: TGTGCCAGCAGCCGCAGGGGAGCGGGAGGCACCGGGGAGCTGTTTTTT
CDR3aa: CASSRRGAGGTGELFF

abundance: .
v_gene: TRBV12-3/TRBV12-4
j_gene: TRBJ2-4
d_gene: .
CDR3nt: TGTGCCAGCAGTTTATTAGAGGGAAACATTCAGTACTTC
CDR3aa: CASSLLEGNIQYF

abundance: few
v_gene: TRBV7-9
j_gene: TRBJ1-6
d_gene: .
CDR3nt: TGTGCCAGCAGCCCGACAGTATATAATTCACCCCTCCACTTT
CDR3aa: CASSPTVYNSPLHF